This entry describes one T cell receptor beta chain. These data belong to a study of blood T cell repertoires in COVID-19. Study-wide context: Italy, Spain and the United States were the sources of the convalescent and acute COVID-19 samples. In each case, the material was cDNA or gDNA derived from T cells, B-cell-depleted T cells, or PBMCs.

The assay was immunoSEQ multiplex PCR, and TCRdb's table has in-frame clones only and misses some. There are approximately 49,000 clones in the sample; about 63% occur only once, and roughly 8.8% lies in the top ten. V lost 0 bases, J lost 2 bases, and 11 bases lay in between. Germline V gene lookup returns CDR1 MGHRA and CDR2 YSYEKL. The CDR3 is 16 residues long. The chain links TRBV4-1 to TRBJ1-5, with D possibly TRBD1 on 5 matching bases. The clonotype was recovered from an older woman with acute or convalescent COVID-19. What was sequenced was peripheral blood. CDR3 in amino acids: CASSQDGGMGNQPQHF. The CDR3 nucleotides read TGCGCCAGCAGCCAAGATGGGGGGATGGGCAATCAGCCCCAGCATTTT.